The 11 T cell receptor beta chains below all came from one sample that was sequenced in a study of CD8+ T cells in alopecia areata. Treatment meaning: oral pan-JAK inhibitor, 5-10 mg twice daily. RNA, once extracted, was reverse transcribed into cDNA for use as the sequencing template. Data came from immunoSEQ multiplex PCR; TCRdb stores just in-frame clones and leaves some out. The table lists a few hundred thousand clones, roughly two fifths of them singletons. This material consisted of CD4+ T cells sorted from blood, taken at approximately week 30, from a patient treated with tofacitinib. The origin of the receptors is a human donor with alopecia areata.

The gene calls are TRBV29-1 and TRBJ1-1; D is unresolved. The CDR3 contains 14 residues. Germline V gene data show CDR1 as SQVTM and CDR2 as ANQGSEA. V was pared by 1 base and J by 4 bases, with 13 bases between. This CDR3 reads CSVEVPKRSTEAFF. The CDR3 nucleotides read TGCAGCGTTGAAGTACCTAAGAGGTCCACTGAAGCTTTCTTT. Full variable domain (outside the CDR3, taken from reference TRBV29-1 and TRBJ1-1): SAVISQKPSRDICQRGTSLTIQCQVDSQVTMMFWYRQQPGQSLTLIATANQGSEATYESGFVIDKFPISRPNLTFSTLTVSNMSPEDSSIYLCSVEVPKRSTEAFFGQGTRLTVV.

The CDR3 loop reads CASSLGSGHYNEQFF. The DNA of the CDR3 is TGTGCCAGCAGCCTGGGTAGCGGACATTACAATGAGCAGTTCTTC. The rearrangement links TRBV7-9 to TRBJ2-1; weak D call: TRBD2 (6 bases). The CDR3 extends over 15 amino acids. Germline V CDR1 and CDR2: SEHNR, FQNEAQ (reference sequence). The ends were cut back, 5 bases at V and 4 bases at J, with 15 bases in the middle.

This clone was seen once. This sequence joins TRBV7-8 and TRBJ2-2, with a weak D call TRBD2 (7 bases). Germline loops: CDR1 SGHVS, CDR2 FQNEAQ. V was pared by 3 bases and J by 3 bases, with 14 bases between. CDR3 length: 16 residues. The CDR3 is CASSFGSGGYTGELFF. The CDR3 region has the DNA TGTGCCAGCAGCTTTGGATCGGGGGGCTACACCGGGGAGCTGTTTTTT.

The CDR3 protein is CASSLDEGTYNEQFF. CDR3 DNA: TGTGCCAGCAGCTTAGATGAGGGGACCTACAATGAGCAGTTCTTC. The rearrangement joins TRBV7-6 to TRBJ2-1; the D call may be TRBD1 or TRBD2 (5 bases each). This CDR3 spans 15 amino acids. CDR1 and CDR2 from the germline V gene are SGHVS and FNYEAQ. V was shortened by 1 base and J by 2 bases, with 9 bases between the two germline ends.

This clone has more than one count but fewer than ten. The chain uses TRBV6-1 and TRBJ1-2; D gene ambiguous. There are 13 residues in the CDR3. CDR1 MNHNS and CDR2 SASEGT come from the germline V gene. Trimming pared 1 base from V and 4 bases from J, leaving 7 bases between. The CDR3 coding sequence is TGTGCCAGCAGTGAAGGCTACCTCTATGGCTACACCTTC. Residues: CASSEGYLYGYTF.

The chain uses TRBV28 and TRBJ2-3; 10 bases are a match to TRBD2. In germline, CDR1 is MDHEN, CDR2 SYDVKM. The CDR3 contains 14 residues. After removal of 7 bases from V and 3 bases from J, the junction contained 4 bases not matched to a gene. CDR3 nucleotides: TGTGCCAGCACCCAGCGGGGGGGTACAGATACGCAGTATTTT. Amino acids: CASTQRGGTDTQYF.

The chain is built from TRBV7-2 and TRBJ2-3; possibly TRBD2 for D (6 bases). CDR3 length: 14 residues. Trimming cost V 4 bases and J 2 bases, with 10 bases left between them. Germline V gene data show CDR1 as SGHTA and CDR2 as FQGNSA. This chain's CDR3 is CASSSWTNTDTQYF. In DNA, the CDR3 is TGTGCCAGCAGCTCATGGACTAACACAGATACGCAGTATTTT.

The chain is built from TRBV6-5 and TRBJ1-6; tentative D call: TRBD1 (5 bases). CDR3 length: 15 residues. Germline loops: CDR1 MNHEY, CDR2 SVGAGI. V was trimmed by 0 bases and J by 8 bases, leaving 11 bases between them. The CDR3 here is CASSYSQLRDSPLHF. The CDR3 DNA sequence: TGTGCCAGCAGTTACTCCCAACTCAGGGATTCACCCCTCCACTTT.

The CDR3 sequence: CASSLSGASNYGYTF. The CDR3 region has the DNA TGTGCCAGCAGCTTGTCGGGGGCTTCTAACTATGGCTACACCTTC. The chain recombines TRBV7-8 with TRBJ1-2; tentatively, D is TRBD1 (6 bases). In germline, CDR1 is SGHVS, CDR2 FQNEAQ. The CDR3 is 15 amino acids. Trimming cost V 3 bases and J 0 bases, with 11 bases left between them.

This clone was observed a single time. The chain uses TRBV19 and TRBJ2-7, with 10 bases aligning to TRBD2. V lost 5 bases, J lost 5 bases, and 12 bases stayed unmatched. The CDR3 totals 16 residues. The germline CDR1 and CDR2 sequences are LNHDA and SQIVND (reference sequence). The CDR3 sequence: CASSSSAGGPLDEQYF. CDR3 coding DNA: TGTGCCAGTAGTTCTTCAGCGGGAGGGCCTCTAGACGAGCAGTACTTC.

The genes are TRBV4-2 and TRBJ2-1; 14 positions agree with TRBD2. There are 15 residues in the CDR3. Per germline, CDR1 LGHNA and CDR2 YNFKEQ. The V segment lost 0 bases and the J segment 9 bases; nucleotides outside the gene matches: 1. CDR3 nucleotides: TGTGCCAGCAGCCAAGAAGGACTAGCGGGAGGTGAGCAGTTCTTC. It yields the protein CASSQEGLAGGEQFF.